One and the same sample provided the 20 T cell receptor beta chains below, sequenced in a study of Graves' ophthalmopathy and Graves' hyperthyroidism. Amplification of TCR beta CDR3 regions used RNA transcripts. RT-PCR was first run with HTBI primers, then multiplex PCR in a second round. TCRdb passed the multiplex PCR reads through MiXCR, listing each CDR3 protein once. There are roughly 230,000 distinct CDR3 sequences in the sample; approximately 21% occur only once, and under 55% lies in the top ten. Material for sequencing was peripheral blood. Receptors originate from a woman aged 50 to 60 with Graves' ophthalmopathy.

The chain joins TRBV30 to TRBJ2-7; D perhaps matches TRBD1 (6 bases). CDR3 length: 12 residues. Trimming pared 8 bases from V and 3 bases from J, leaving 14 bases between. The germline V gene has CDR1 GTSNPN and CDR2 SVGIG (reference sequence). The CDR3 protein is CAGTRRGYEQYF. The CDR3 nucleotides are TGTGCCGGAACACGCAGGGGCTACGAGCAGTACTTC.

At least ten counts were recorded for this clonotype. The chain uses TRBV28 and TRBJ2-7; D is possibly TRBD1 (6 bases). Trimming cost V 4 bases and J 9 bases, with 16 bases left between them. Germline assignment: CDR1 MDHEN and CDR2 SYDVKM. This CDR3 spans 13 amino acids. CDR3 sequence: CASSSRQVRRQYF. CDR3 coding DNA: TGTGCCAGCAGTTCCCGACAGGTCCGTAGGCAGTACTTC.

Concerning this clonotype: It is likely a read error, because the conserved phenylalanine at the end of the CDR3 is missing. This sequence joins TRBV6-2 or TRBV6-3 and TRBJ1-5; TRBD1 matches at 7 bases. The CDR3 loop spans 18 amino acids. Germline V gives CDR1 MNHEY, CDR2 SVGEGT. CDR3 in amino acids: CASSPGTDIWNSSQPQHV. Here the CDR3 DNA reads TGTGCCAGCAGCCCCGGGACAGACATTTGGAATAGCAGTCAGCCCCAGCATGTT.

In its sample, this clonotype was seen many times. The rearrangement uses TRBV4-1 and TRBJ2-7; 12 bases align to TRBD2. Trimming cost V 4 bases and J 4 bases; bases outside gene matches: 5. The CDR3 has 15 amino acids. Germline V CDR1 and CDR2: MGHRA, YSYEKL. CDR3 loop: CASSPATSGRYEQYF. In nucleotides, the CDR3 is TGCGCCAGCAGCCCCGCTACTAGCGGGAGGTACGAGCAGTACTTC.

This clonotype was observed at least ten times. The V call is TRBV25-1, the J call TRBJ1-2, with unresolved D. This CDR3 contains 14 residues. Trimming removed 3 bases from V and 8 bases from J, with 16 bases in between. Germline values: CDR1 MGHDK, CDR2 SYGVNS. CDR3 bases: TGTGCCAGCAGTGACGTTTGGGAGGCGAACGGCTACACCTTC. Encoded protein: CASSDVWEANGYTF.

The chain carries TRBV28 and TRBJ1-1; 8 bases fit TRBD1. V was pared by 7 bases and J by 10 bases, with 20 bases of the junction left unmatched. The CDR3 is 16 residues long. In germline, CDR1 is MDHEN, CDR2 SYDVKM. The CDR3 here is CASTMTGATTNLGAFF. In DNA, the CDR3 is TGTGCCAGCACGATGACAGGGGCCACTACTAATCTAGGAGCTTTCTTT.

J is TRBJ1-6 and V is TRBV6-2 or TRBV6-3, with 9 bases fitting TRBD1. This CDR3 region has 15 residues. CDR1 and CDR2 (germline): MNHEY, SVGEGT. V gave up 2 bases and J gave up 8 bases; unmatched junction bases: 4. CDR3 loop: CASSYGTGSHSPLHF. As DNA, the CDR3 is TGTGCCAGCAGTTACGGGACAGGGTCGCATTCACCCCTCCACTTT.

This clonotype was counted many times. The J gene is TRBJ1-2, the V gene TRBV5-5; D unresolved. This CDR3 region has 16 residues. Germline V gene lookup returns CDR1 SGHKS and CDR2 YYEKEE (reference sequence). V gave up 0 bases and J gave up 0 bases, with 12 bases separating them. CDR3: CASSLAWRATNYGYTF. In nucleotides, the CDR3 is TGTGCCAGCAGCTTGGCTTGGAGGGCAACTAACTATGGCTACACCTTC.

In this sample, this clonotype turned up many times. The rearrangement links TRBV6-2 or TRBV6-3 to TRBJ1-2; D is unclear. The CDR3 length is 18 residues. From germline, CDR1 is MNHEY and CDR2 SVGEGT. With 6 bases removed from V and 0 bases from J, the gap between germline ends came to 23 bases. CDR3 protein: CASRSTRAARDTNYGYTF. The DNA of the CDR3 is TGTGCCAGCAGATCCACTCGCGCGGCGAGGGATACTAACTATGGCTACACCTTC.

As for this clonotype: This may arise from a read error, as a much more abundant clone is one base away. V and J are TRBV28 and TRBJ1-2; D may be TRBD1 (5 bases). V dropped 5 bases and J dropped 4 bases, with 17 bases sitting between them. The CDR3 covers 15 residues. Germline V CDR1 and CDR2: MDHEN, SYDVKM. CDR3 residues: CASSGPGGLVYGYTF. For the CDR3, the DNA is TGTGCCAGCAGTGGACCCGGGGGGTTGGTCTATGGCTACACCTTC.

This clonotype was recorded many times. CDR3 DNA: TGTGCCAGCAGCTGGGGAGGGCTAACCCTAGCCAAAAACATTCAGTACTTC. Its translation: CASSWGGLTLAKNIQYF. The rearrangement links TRBV7-2 to TRBJ2-4, with TRBD2 matching 7 bases. Germline CDR1 and CDR2: SGHTA and FQGNSA. Germline trimming cut 4 bases from V and 0 bases from J; bases unmatched to any gene: 9. The CDR3 is made up of 17 amino acids.

The CDR3 sequence is CASSNSDRVKTEAFF. The CDR3 DNA follows: TGTGCCAGCAGCAACTCGGACAGGGTAAAGACTGAAGCTTTCTTT. The chain links TRBV7-9 to TRBJ1-1; 8 bases agree with TRBD1. The CDR3 contains 15 residues. Per the germline V gene, CDR1 is SEHNR and CDR2 is FQNEAQ (reference sequence). V shed 5 bases and J 5 bases; nucleotides not matched to a gene: 10.

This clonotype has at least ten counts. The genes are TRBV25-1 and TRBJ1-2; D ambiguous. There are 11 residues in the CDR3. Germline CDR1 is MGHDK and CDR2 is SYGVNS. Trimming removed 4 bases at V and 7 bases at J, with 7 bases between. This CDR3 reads CASSALSGYTF. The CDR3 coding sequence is TGTGCCAGCAGTGCCCTTAGTGGCTACACCTTC.

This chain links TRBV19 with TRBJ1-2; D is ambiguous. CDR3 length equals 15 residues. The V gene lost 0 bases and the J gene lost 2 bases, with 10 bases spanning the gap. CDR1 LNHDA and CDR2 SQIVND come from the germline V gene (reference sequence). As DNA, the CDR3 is TGTGCCAGTAGTATAGATCTGTCCAGGAACTATGGCTACACCTTC. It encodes CASSIDLSRNYGYTF.

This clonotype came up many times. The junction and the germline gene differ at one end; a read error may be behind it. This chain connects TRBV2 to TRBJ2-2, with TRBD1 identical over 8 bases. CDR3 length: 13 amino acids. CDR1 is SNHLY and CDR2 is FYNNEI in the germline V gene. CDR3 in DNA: TGTGCCAGCAGAGCAGGGGGCGGCGGGGAGCTATTTTTT. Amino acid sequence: CASRAGGGGELFF.

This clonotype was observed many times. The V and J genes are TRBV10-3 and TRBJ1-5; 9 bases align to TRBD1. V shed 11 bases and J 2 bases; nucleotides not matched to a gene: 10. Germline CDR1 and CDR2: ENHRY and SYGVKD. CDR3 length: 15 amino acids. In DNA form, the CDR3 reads TGTGCCCTCAAGAGAGGGACAGGGCGCAATCAGCCCCAGCATTTT. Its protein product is CALKRGTGRNQPQHF.

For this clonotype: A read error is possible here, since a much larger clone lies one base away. CDR3 in amino acids: CASSEGSREPMNTEAFF. DNA for the CDR3: TGTGCCAGCAGTGAAGGGTCCAGGGAGCCCATGAACACTGAAGCTTTCTTT. The chain couples TRBV25-1 to TRBJ1-1; TRBD1 is a possible D gene (5 bases). V was cut by 2 bases and J by 0 bases, with 16 bases left in between. From germline, CDR1 is MGHDK and CDR2 SYGVNS. CDR3 length: 17 residues.

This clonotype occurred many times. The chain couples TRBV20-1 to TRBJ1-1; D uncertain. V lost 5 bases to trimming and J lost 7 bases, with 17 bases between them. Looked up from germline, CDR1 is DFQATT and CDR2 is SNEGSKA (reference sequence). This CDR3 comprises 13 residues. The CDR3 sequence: CSALAGQRSEAFF. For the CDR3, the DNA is TGCAGTGCTCTAGCGGGTCAAAGAAGTGAAGCTTTCTTT.

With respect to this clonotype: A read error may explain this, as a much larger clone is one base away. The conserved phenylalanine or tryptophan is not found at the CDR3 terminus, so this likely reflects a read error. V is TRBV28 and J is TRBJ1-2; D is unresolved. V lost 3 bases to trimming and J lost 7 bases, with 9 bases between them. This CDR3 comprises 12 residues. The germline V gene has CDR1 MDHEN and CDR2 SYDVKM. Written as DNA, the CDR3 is TGTGCCAGCAGTTTTGGGGTGGGTGGCTACACCCTC. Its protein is CASSFGVGGYTL.

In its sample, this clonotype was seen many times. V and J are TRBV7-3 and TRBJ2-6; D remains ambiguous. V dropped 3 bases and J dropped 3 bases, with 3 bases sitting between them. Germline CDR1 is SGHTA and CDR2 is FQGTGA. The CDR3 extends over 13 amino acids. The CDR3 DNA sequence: TGTGCCAGCAGCTTTTTTGGGGCCAACGTCCTGACTTTC. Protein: CASSFFGANVLTF.